This T cell receptor beta chain was found in a study of sequential checkpoint blockade in melanoma. On the study more broadly: Arm A got nivolumab then ipilimumab; arm B the reverse, 1:1.

Treatment of the sample: randomized to nivolumab then ipilimumab (arm A) or the reverse (arm B). Patients had received no earlier DNA-damaging chemotherapy. The CDR3 loop spans 16 amino acids. Clones were sequenced by immunoSEQ multiplex PCR, and TCRdb holds only the in-frame ones, with some missing. The repertoire consists of tens of thousands of clones, with 85% to 90% occurring once and the leading ten covering approximately 14%. The receptor was isolated from a human donor with melanoma. This chain connects TRBV21-1 to TRBJ2-1; the table's D call, TRBD2, has no DNA check behind it. TRBV21-1 counts as a pseudogene. Sequenced here: CD8+ T cells sorted from blood (inferred from file names), sampled from a patient given nivolumab and ipilimumab in sequence. The CDR3 here is CASTMNEGLKVNEQFF. CDR3 in DNA: TGTGCCAGCACCATGAACGAGGGACTGAAGGTCAATGAGCAGTTCTTC.